Described below is a single T cell receptor (beta chain) sequence and its context. Its antigen is still unknown. These data are taken from a study of cytomegalovirus exposure and HLA in healthy donors. Whole-study findings and limits: In vitro data verified three CMV-associated chains as specific for CMV antigens.

PCR amplification relied on 60 Vbeta primers (plus 13 Jbeta primers). Using immunoSEQ multiplex PCR, the repertoire was profiled, and TCRdb retains in-frame clones only, with some absent. The table shows around 150,000 clones, with around three quarters occurring only once. The TCR sequence derives from a man between 35 and 55 years old in good health and CMV-seropositive. The sample taken for sequencing was PBMCs.

CDR3 DNA: TGTGCCAGTACCTTAACAGGGGCAGGCAGCTATGGCTACACCTTC. Translation: CASTLTGAGSYGYTF. V and J are TRBV19 and TRBJ1-2; TRBD1 aligns across 7 bases. Losses at the gene ends were 7 bases for V and 4 bases for J; bases not matched to a gene: 12. Germline V gives CDR1 LNHDA, CDR2 SQIVND (reference sequence). This CDR3 spans 15 amino acids. The full variable domain, with the rest looked up from reference TRBV19 and TRBJ1-2, is DGGITQSPKYLFRKEGQNVTLSCEQNLNHDAMYWYRQDPGQGLRLIYYSQIVNDFQKGDIAEGYSVSREKKESFPLTVTSAQKNPTAFYLCASTLTGAGSYGYTFGSGTRLTVV.